This TCR beta chain was sequenced in a study of blood T cell repertoires in COVID-19. As for the study in general: From T cells, B-cell-depleted T cells, or PBMCs came the material, which was cDNA or gDNA.

Authors' data handling: Amplified reference gene primers provided the basis for estimating nucleated cell counts. TCRdb's table, derived via immunoSEQ multiplex PCR, lists solely in-frame clones and lacks some. V and J calls and clone size are as listed in that table; D and trimming were resolved from the DNA. Among roughly 250,000 clones listed, more than 75% were seen once. Trimming removed 0 bases from V and 1 base from J; junction bases left unmatched: 18. Germline CDR1 reads LGHNT; CDR2 reads FRNRAP. This CDR3 has 21 amino acids. The source material was PBMCs or T cells enriched from blood (not recorded which). The gene calls are TRBV12-5 and TRBJ2-4; 7 bases are shared with TRBD2. This receptor was identified in a woman in her thirties or forties with acute COVID-19. This CDR3 reads CASGLVGREIYGDNAKNIQYF. The CDR3 region has the DNA TGTGCTAGTGGTTTGGTAGGGCGGGAGATCTACGGGGATAATGCCAAAAACATTCAGTACTTC.